The source of this T cell receptor (beta chain) is a study of blood T cell repertoires in COVID-19. The V end lost 1 base, the J end lost 3 bases, and 9 bases lay between the germline ends. This CDR3 contains 15 residues. Germline V gene data show CDR1 as LGHNA and CDR2 as YSLEER. The repertoire was sequenced with immunoSEQ multiplex PCR; TCRdb's copy has only in-frame clones and lacks some. This table has about 91,000 clones, 70% to 90% appearing once. The chain uses TRBV4-3 and TRBJ2-2, with D unclear. The specimen was peripheral blood. The clonotype was recovered from a woman older than 75 with active COVID-19. The CDR3 region is CASSQAYQYTGELFF. The CDR3 DNA follows: TGCGCCAGCAGCCAAGCTTATCAGTACACCGGGGAGCTGTTTTTT.